This T cell receptor (beta chain) appears in the sequencing data of a study of blood T cell repertoires in COVID-19. On the study more broadly: The study drew acute and convalescent COVID-19 samples from the United States, Italy and Spain. PBMCs, B-cell-depleted T cells, or T cells provided the cDNA or gDNA that made up the material.

Trimming stripped 8 bases from V and 5 bases from J, with 8 bases between. Germline CDR1 is MNHNY and CDR2 is SVGAGI (reference sequence). This CDR3 region has 11 residues. In the original analysis: The authors estimated nucleated cell counts from reference gene primer amplification. The assay was immunoSEQ multiplex PCR, and TCRdb's table has in-frame clones only and misses some. V, J and clone size reflect that table, while D and trimming were determined from the DNA. The table lists 290,000 or so clones, 75% to 90% of them singletons. The source material was peripheral blood. The TCR was taken from a man between 18 and 35 years old with active or convalescent COVID-19. V is TRBV6-6 and J is TRBJ2-3; no clear D gene. CDR3 loop: CASGEKDTQYF. The CDR3 DNA follows: TGTGCCAGCGGAGAAAAAGATACGCAGTATTTT.